The following is a T cell receptor beta chain sequence with its context. Antigen unknown. The primer mix had 60 Vbeta and 13 Jbeta primers. Authors' processing steps: In a later analysis, the count reached 74 million or so unique TCR beta chains, with about 9.9 million shared. Clones were read by immunoSEQ multiplex PCR, and TCRdb kept only the in-frame ones, dropping some. The D gene and trimming were derived from the DNA, and the V and J assignments and clone size from that table. Of 150,000 to 200,000 clones listed, 84% are singletons. This specimen belongs to a study of cytomegalovirus exposure and HLA in healthy donors. At the level of the study: Unique TCRs numbering around 80 million, obtained from HLA-typed donors, made up an early data release. Study-wide results and caveats: The majority of TCR sequences were rare, yet some public TCRs appeared in many donors. Reportedly, HLA-A and HLA-B alleles of most subjects were accurately predicted from TCR beta.

Trimming pared 4 bases from V and 0 bases from J, leaving 11 bases between. This CDR3 has 15 amino acids. Germline lookup yields CDR1 SGHRS and CDR2 YFSETQ. The TCR sequence derives from a woman between 45 and 65 years old in good health and CMV-seropositive. Sequencing input: PBMCs. The rearrangement joins TRBV5-1 to TRBJ1-3, with D possibly being TRBD1 (6 bases). DNA of the CDR3: TGCGCCAGCAGCCTCCAGGGGAACTCTGGAAACACCATATATTTT. It translates to CASSLQGNSGNTIYF.